This T cell receptor beta chain was profiled in a study of response to subunit inactivated influenza vaccine. The ends were cut back, 5 bases at V and 6 bases at J, with 13 bases in the middle. The CDR3 sequence is 13 residues long. The germline CDR1 and CDR2 sequences are SGHTA and FQGNSA. TCRdb re-derived calls from the RT-PCR reads in MiXCR, one entry per CDR3 protein. Counted here are about 310,000 distinct CDR3 sequences, roughly 20% occurring once; the ten biggest clones make up over 9%. This clonotype was found many times. Its antigen is as yet unknown. Study-level points and caveats: Seasonal influenza vaccination, on each occasion, was suggested by the authors to recruit few new T cells.

The source is a man aged 50-75 years who received an inactivated influenza vaccine. The chain has TRBV7-2 and TRBJ1-2; perhaps TRBD1 as D (5 bases). This material consisted of PBMCs from blood, taken 21 months after vaccination. The CDR3 nucleotides are TGTGCCAGCAGCCGGGACCGGAGGGATGGCTACACCTTC. Translated, it gives CASSRDRRDGYTF.